Listed below are T cell receptor beta chains from one sample, sequenced in a study of T cells in Graves' hyperthyroidism and ophthalmopathy. TCRdb analysed the multiplex PCR reads with MiXCR anew, one entry per CDR3 protein. Of about 510,000 distinct CDR3 sequences listed, about 15% were seen once; the top ten hold over 11%. The material sequenced was blood. These TCRs come from a woman in her thirties or forties with Graves' hyperthyroidism. CDR3s include the opening cysteine and the closing phenylalanine or tryptophan. Each record gives: V gene, clone size, J gene, D gene, CDR3 protein, CDR3 DNA. The D gene is left open where the match is weak. Expanded clones are given a class, and other clones once, few, many or no size at all.

V: TRBV10-3; size: few; J: TRBJ2-5; D: -; CDR3: CAISAGTIQETQYF; DNA: TGTGCCATCAGTGCGGGGACCATTCAAGAGACCCAGTACTTC
V: TRBV29-1; size: -; J: TRBJ2-5; D: -; CDR3: CSVNTDETQYF; DNA: TGCAGCGTTAACACAGATGAGACCCAGTACTTC
V: TRBV14; size: many; J: TRBJ1-1; D: -; CDR3: CASSQETVPTEAFF; DNA: TGTGCCAGCAGCCAAGAGACAGTTCCCACTGAAGCTTTCTTT
V: TRBV7-2; size: -; J: TRBJ1-1; D: -; CDR3: CASSLGRQSTEAFF; DNA: TGTGCCAGCAGCTTAGGGAGGCAGTCCACTGAAGCTTTCTTT
V: TRBV29-1; size: many; J: TRBJ1-1; D: TRBD1; CDR3: CSALRQGATEAFF; DNA: TGCAGCGCTCTTCGACAGGGGGCCACTGAAGCTTTCTTT
V: TRBV5-1; size: many; J: TRBJ1-2; D: TRBD1; CDR3: CASSFGQGAKDYGYTF; DNA: TGCGCCAGCAGCTTTGGGCAGGGGGCGAAGGACTATGGCTACACCTTC
V: TRBV20-1; size: many; J: TRBJ1-1; D: TRBD1; CDR3: CSAGDRNTEAFF; DNA: TGCAGTGCTGGGGACAGGAACACTGAAGCTTTCTTT
V: TRBV13; size: few; J: TRBJ2-2; D: TRBD1; CDR3: CASRAGGTGGELFF; DNA: TGTGCCAGCAGAGCAGGGGGTACCGGCGGGGAGCTGTTTTTT
V: TRBV3-1; size: many; J: TRBJ2-5; D: -; CDR3: CASSLLAGQETQYF; DNA: TGTGCCAGCAGTTTATTGGCAGGCCAAGAGACCCAGTACTTC
V: TRBV10-2; size: few; J: TRBJ2-3; D: TRBD1; CDR3: CASSHRGGTDTQYF; DNA: TGCGCCAGCAGCCACAGGGGAGGCACAGATACGCAGTATTTT
V: TRBV19; size: -; J: TRBJ1-2; D: -; CDR3: CASSTLGLNYGYTF; DNA: TGTGCCAGTAGTACCCTAGGACTGAACTATGGCTACACCTTC
V: TRBV6-1; size: few; J: TRBJ2-1; D: TRBD2; CDR3: CASPRGLAGGPDNEQFF; DNA: TGTGCCAGCCCCCGAGGGCTAGCGGGAGGGCCCGACAATGAGCAGTTCTTC
V: TRBV28; size: many; J: TRBJ1-3; D: -; CDR3: CASSLSGHPGNTIYF; DNA: TGTGCCAGCAGTTTATCGGGACACCCAGGAAACACCATATATTTT
V: TRBV6-2/TRBV6-3; size: few; J: TRBJ1-6; D: -; CDR3: CASTPRGVMSPLHF; DNA: TGTGCCAGCACCCCACGAGGGGTTATGTCACCCCTCCACTTT
V: TRBV19; size: few; J: TRBJ2-2; D: -; CDR3: CASSTPPGTTGELFF; DNA: TGTGCCAGTAGTACCCCCCCAGGGACCACCGGGGAGCTGTTTTTT
V: TRBV7-9; size: few; J: TRBJ1-3; D: TRBD1; CDR3: CASSFPLGTGLTLRAGNTIYF; DNA: TGTGCCAGCAGCTTCCCATTAGGGACAGGCCTAACCCTACGCGCTGGAAACACCATATATTTT
V: TRBV5-8; size: few; J: TRBJ2-7; D: -; CDR3: CASSSSGGGHEQYF; DNA: TGTGCCAGCAGCTCCAGCGGAGGGGGTCACGAGCAGTACTTC
V: TRBV27; size: many; J: TRBJ1-2; D: -; CDR3: CASSLTGDGYTF; DNA: TGTGCCAGCAGTTTGACAGGAGATGGCTACACCTTC
V: TRBV5-1; size: -; J: TRBJ1-1; D: TRBD1; CDR3: CASRYAGQANTEAFF; DNA: TGCGCCAGCCGCTATGCAGGACAGGCCAACACTGAAGCTTTCTTT
V: TRBV5-1; size: many; J: TRBJ2-1; D: -; CDR3: CASSLVIGNVWNEQFF; DNA: TGCGCCAGCAGCTTAGTAATCGGGAACGTCTGGAATGAGCAGTTCTTC